Listed below are T cell receptor beta chains from one sample, sequenced in a study of blood T cell repertoires in COVID-19. The method was immunoSEQ multiplex PCR; TCRdb's version includes in-frame clones alone and lacks a portion of them. The sample yields around 290,000 clones, about 89% seen once. Material for sequencing was peripheral blood. These receptors came from a man between 40 and 49 years old with acute or convalescent COVID-19. CDR3s include the opening cysteine and the closing phenylalanine or tryptophan. A D gene is named only where the DNA matches it firmly. Part of the rows lack a size; the others show once, few, many or a class for expanded clones.

J gene,D gene,clone size,V gene,CDR3 DNA,CDR3 protein
TRBJ1-6,.,once,TRBV12-3/TRBV12-4,TGTGCCAGCACTCCCTGGCGGGATTCACCCCTCCACTTT,CASTPWRDSPLHF
TRBJ2-7,.,once,TRBV11-1,TGTGCCAGCAGCCCCCAAGCGGCAGGGGAATACGAGCAGTACTTC,CASSPQAAGEYEQYF
TRBJ1-5,TRBD1,few,TRBV19,TGTGCCAGTAGTACGACAGGGGGCGCGATGGGCAATCAGCCCCAGCATTTT,CASSTTGGAMGNQPQHF
TRBJ2-7,TRBD1,once,TRBV6-6,TGTGCCAGCACCATGACAGGGAACTACGAGCAGTACTTC,CASTMTGNYEQYF
TRBJ2-3,.,.,TRBV2,TGTGCCAGTTCGGAGAGCACAGATACGCAGTATTTT,CASSESTDTQYF
TRBJ2-3,TRBD1,.,TRBV30,TGTGCCTGGAGTAAAGACAGGGGTACGCAGTATTTT,CAWSKDRGTQYF
TRBJ2-7,TRBD1,.,TRBV7-3,TGTGCCAGCAGCCCAGGGGGCCCTTACGAGCAGTACTTC,CASSPGGPYEQYF
TRBJ2-2,.,.,TRBV6-2/TRBV6-3,TGTGCCAGCAGTTCCCCGAGCGGGGAGCTGTTTTTT,CASSSPSGELFF
TRBJ2-1,.,.,TRBV7-2,TGTGCCAGCAGTGGTTCAGGGGTTCAATACAATGAGCAGTTCTTC,CASSGSGVQYNEQFF
TRBJ1-2,TRBD1,.,TRBV2,TGTGCCAGCAGCCAACCCACAGGGGGCAACTATGGCTACACCTTC,CASSQPTGGNYGYTF
TRBJ1-1,.,.,TRBV19,TGTGCCAGTAGTAAAGGGGAGTGGGGGGTGAACACTGAAGCTTTCTTT,CASSKGEWGVNTEAFF
TRBJ2-7,.,.,TRBV3-1/TRBV3-2,TGTGCCAGCAGCCAAGAGGGGCAGGGTCGCGAGCAGTACTTC,CASSQEGQGREQYF
TRBJ2-2,.,.,TRBV30,TGTGCCTGGAGTGTAGATAACAGGGAAACCGGGGAGCTGTTTTTT,CAWSVDNRETGELFF
TRBJ1-3,.,.,TRBV7-8,TGTGCCAGCAGCTTAGCGGGGGCATACTCTGGAAACACCATATATTTT,CASSLAGAYSGNTIYF
TRBJ1-6,.,.,TRBV19,TGTGCCAGTAGTATTTCGGAGGGTTCCTATAATTCACCCCTCCACTTT,CASSISEGSYNSPLHF
TRBJ2-7,TRBD1,.,TRBV11-3,TGTGCCAGCAGCCCACAGGGGGTCTACGAGCAGTACTTC,CASSPQGVYEQYF
TRBJ1-5,TRBD1,few,TRBV12-3/TRBV12-4,TGTGCCAGCAGTCCGACAGGGAGTCAGCCCCAGCATTTT,CASSPTGSQPQHF
TRBJ2-6,.,.,TRBV19,TGTGCCAGTAGTCGTAAGGAGGCTGGGGCCAACGTCCTGACTTTC,CASSRKEAGANVLTF
TRBJ1-5,TRBD1,.,TRBV30,TGTGCCTGGAGTGCGGACAGGGGAGGCAATCAGCCCCAGCATTTT,CAWSADRGGNQPQHF
TRBJ2-1,TRBD2,.,TRBV11-2,TGTGCCAGCAGCTCGTTAGCGGGGGGCCGGGAGCAGTTCTTC,CASSSLAGGREQFF
TRBJ1-6,.,.,TRBV3-1/TRBV3-2,TGTGCCAGCAGCCAGTCGATGGGAGGGGGGCGTCTGGCCCTCCACTTT,CASSQSMGGGRLALHF
TRBJ1-3,TRBD1,.,TRBV6-5,TGTGCCAGCGGCCTTCGACAGGGCGTAAACACCATATATTTT,CASGLRQGVNTIYF
TRBJ1-6,.,.,TRBV6-5,TGTGCCAGCAGAGAGACTATGAATTCACCCCTCCACTTT,CASRETMNSPLHF
TRBJ2-7,TRBD1,few,TRBV4-1,TGCGCCAGCAGCCGCTATGGACAGGGGTTGTACGAGCAGTACTTC,CASSRYGQGLYEQYF
TRBJ2-1,TRBD2,.,TRBV6-6,TGTGCCAGCAGTTACTCTCACGGGGGGTATTACAATGAGCAGTTCTTC,CASSYSHGGYYNEQFF
TRBJ1-2,.,.,TRBV6-1,TGTGCCAGCAGTGAGGCAACGGACAGCTTCTTC,CASSEATDSFF
TRBJ1-2,TRBD1,.,TRBV19,TGTGCCAGTAGTCTCCGACAGGGGGAAAATGGCTACACCTTC,CASSLRQGENGYTF
TRBJ1-3,TRBD1,.,TRBV2,TGTGCCAGCGGGCCGGGACAGCCGAACACCATATATTTT,CASGPGQPNTIYF
TRBJ2-2,.,.,TRBV3-1/TRBV3-2,TGTGCCAGCAGCCAAGGTTTACAGGGTCTCGGCGGGGAGCTGTTTTTT,CASSQGLQGLGGELFF
TRBJ2-1,TRBD2,.,TRBV2,TGTGCCACCGGCGAGCTTAGCGGGGTGAGTGAGCAGTTCTTC,CATGELSGVSEQFF
TRBJ2-7,.,.,TRBV2,TGTGCCAGCAGTGCCTCCGTTGGGACAATATACGAGCAGTACTTC,CASSASVGTIYEQYF
TRBJ2-7,.,.,TRBV6-5,TGTGCCAGCCGCCGTATTGAGACGCGGCGCGAGCAGTACTTC,CASRRIETRREQYF
TRBJ2-7,.,.,TRBV4-2,TGTGCCAGCAGCCAAGATGACGGGGGGACAGGTCTCTTC,CASSQDDGGTGLF
TRBJ2-1,TRBD2,.,TRBV11-2,TGTGCCAGCAGCGCGACTAGCGGGGGGTTGAATGAGCAGTTCTTC,CASSATSGGLNEQFF
TRBJ2-1,TRBD1,.,TRBV5-1,TGCGCCAGCAGCTGGAGACAGGGAAGTGGATCCGACAATGAGCAGTTCTTC,CASSWRQGSGSDNEQFF
TRBJ2-3,TRBD1,.,TRBV5-1,TGCGCCAGCAGCTTGACAGGGGCCGTCACAGATACGCAGTATTTT,CASSLTGAVTDTQYF
TRBJ1-4,.,.,TRBV19,TGTGCCAGTGCCGGGGGAGGCCTGGGGGAAAAACTGTTTTTT,CASAGGGLGEKLFF
TRBJ1-5,.,.,TRBV2,TGTGCCAGCAGTACATTTACAGGGAATCAGCCCCAGCATTTT,CASSTFTGNQPQHF
TRBJ2-7,.,.,TRBV5-6,TGTGCCAGCAGCTTCAGACAGCTCTACGAGCAGTACTTC,CASSFRQLYEQYF
TRBJ1-2,TRBD1,.,TRBV2,TGTGCCAGCAGTGTTCTACAGGGGGCCAACTATGGCTACACCTTC,CASSVLQGANYGYTF
TRBJ2-7,.,.,TRBV6-5,TGTGCCAGCAGCCTCAGATACCTCTCCTACGAGCAGTACTTC,CASSLRYLSYEQYF